Here is one T cell receptor beta chain with its context. Its antigen is currently not known. No much larger clone exists at a distance of one base, and base qualities are not known. The immunoSEQ Assay, a bias-controlled multiplex PCR, was used to amplify TCRbeta CDR3 regions from genomic DNA. On the authors' methods: The number of nucleated cells in each sample was estimated from the amplification of reference gene primers within the assay. To quantify the absolute abundance of each unique TCRbeta CDR3 rearrangement, sequence reads were collapsed and filtered. For each sample, productive Simpson clonality was calculated as the square root of Simpson's diversity index over productive rearrangements. TCRdb's version of the immuneACCESS table is confined to in-frame rearrangements and falls short of the full clone set. An unresolved V gene accounts for under half of the shortfall where checked; the remainder is of unknown origin. V and J calls and clone size follow that table, whereas D and trimming were derived from the DNA. The sample includes 110,000 or so clones, with approximately 87% observed a single time. The leading ten clones occupy 15% to 20% of the sample.

Whole blood was collected in K2EDTA tubes by collaborating institutions according to the institutions' own protocols. Collaborator samples were shipped for TCRbeta analysis as frozen whole blood, isolated PBMCs, or DNA extracted from either sample type. The entry originates in a study of blood T cell repertoires in COVID-19 (dated by TCRdb to 2018 to 2020). For context, the study as a whole: Samples covering the acute and convalescent phases of COVID-19 were provided by collaborators in the United States, Italy and Spain. The prospective study material was composed of cDNA or gDNA derived from T cells, B-cell-depleted T cells, or PBMCs. The dataset comprised deeply sampled blood TCRbeta repertoires from subjects exposed to, actively infected with, or recovered from COVID-19. The repertoires were released in a freely available public database intended as a resource for research on the immune response to SARS-CoV-2. Samples came from the ongoing ImmuneRACE study (first 160 participants) plus 1,254 subjects from 6 global collaborators. Nearly every sample came with metadata listing a de-identified subject ID, COVID-19 status, age in years and sex. Where available, HLA class I and class II types were taken from metadata supplied by the sample provider and were not determined by assay-based typing.

Overall study outcomes, separate from this receptor: How much clinical and demographic metadata was included differed by source and by participant, and the metadata was provided uncurated.

CDR1 and CDR2, per the germline V gene, are SGHRS and YFSETQ. V ends up 4 bases short and J 4 bases short, with an unmatched junction base count of 11. The CDR3 goes from the cysteine to the phenylalanine over 15 residues. Kept here is only the CDR3 DNA, which spans 45 bases and is read in frame from base 1. The chain is assembled from TRBV5-1 and TRBJ2-7, with TRBD1 matching 7 junction bases. Sample: peripheral blood. The sequence came from a woman aged 60-75 years with acute or convalescent COVID-19. CDR3 region: CASSPPGGAGYEQYF. The bases are TGCGCCAGCAGCCCCCCAGGGGGTGCTGGGTACGAGCAGTACTTC.